The clone carrying this T cell receptor beta chain was counted once. These data are taken from a study of blood T cell repertoires in COVID-19. Per the authors' pipeline: It was from reference gene primer amplification that nucleated cell counts were estimated. Profiled with immunoSEQ multiplex PCR; TCRdb holds only in-frame clones, not every one. That table is the source of V, J and clone size, and D and trimming were worked out from the DNA. The profile shows around 21,000 clones, 80% to 85% of them singletons. Germline V gene data show CDR1 as SGHVS and CDR2 as FQNEAQ. Trimming cost V 5 bases and J 5 bases, with 9 bases left between them. There are 12 residues in the CDR3.

V gene TRBV7-8 combines with J gene TRBJ1-1; possibly TRBD1 for D (5 bases). The material sequenced was peripheral blood. The clonotype originates from a man in his forties or fifties with acute or convalescent COVID-19. This CDR3 reads CASSRGGTEAFF. The CDR3, as DNA: TGTGCCAGCAGCCGGGGGGGGACTGAAGCTTTCTTT.